The source of this T cell receptor (beta chain) is a study of shared clonotypes between healthy human individuals. This CDR3 comprises 16 residues. Libraries were prepared by immunoSEQ multiplex PCR; TCRdb keeps only in-frame clonotypes and omits some of them. The sample contains about 2.3 million clones, 93% of which appear only once. This TCR came from a man aged 18 to 29 in good health. Some clones in this sample may be carry-over from other donors' samples. The sample taken for sequencing was naive CD4+ T cells from PBMCs. Subset given: CD45RA+ positively selected. V usage is TRBV21-1 and J usage is TRBJ2-2; no DNA check was done on the table's D call, TRBD2. TRBV21-1 is assigned pseudogene status. Here the CDR3 reads CASSKALGLATGELFF. CDR3 sequence (DNA): TGTGCCAGCAGCAAAGCGCTTGGACTAGCGACCGGGGAGCTGTTTTTT.